These 32 T cell receptor beta chains originate from one sample sequenced in a study of blood T cell repertoires in COVID-19. Produced via immunoSEQ multiplex PCR; TCRdb's table is partial and in-frame only. Of 150,000 or so clones listed, almost 85% were seen once; the top ten hold around an eighth. The source material was peripheral blood. The receptors were gathered from a man between 18 and 35 years old with active or convalescent COVID-19.

The V gene is TRBV28, the J gene TRBJ2-1; TRBD1 matches at 8 bases. The CDR3 spans 14 residues. Looked up from germline, CDR1 is MDHEN and CDR2 is SYDVKM. V was clipped by 10 bases and J by 2 bases; unmatched bases: 7. Here the CDR3 DNA reads TGTGCCATCGGAGGGGGACAGGCCTACAATGAGCAGTTCTTC. Residues: CAIGGGQAYNEQFF.

This sequence joins TRBV28 and TRBJ1-2; tentatively, D is TRBD1 (5 bases). V gave up 6 bases and J gave up 4 bases, with 9 bases separating them. The CDR3 contains 12 residues. Germline V lookup: CDR1 MDHEN, CDR2 SYDVKM. The CDR3: CASRTGPYGYTF. As DNA, the CDR3 is TGTGCCAGCAGAACAGGTCCCTATGGCTACACCTTC.

A remark on this clone: At one end, the junction sequence differs from germline, possibly due to a read error. The chain employs TRBV2 and TRBJ2-3; D possibly corresponds to TRBD1 (6 bases). The CDR3 sequence is 16 residues long. Germline V gives CDR1 SNHLY, CDR2 FYNNEI. The CDR3, as DNA: TGTGCCAGCAATACAGGGAAGGGTCCTTCAAGCCTTCTCAAGGATTTT. Protein sequence: CASNTGKGPSSLLKDF.

The rearrangement links TRBV2 to TRBJ1-4, with 7 bases that match TRBD1. In germline, CDR1 is SNHLY, CDR2 FYNNEI. Losses at the gene ends were 2 bases for V and 5 bases for J; bases not matched to a gene: 2. The CDR3 sequence is 14 residues long. The CDR3 here is CASSESTGNEKLFF. DNA of the CDR3: TGTGCCAGCAGTGAATCGACAGGGAATGAAAAACTGTTTTTT.

The chain is built from TRBV5-1 and TRBJ2-5; D possibly corresponds to TRBD1 (5 bases). V dropped 2 bases and J dropped 5 bases, with 19 bases sitting between them. Per germline, CDR1 SGHRS and CDR2 YFSETQ. The CDR3 length is 16 residues. The DNA of the CDR3 is TGCGCCAGCAGCTTCCAAGGATCTGGGGCTATGGAGACCCAGTACTTC. It yields the protein CASSFQGSGAMETQYF. Looking up the rest from reference TRBV5-1 and TRBJ2-5 gives the full variable domain: KAGVTQTPRYLIKTRGQQVTLSCSPISGHRSVSWYQQTPGQGLQFLFEYFSETQRNKGNFPGRFSGRQFSNSRSEMNVSTLELGDSALYLCASSFQGSGAMETQYFGPGTRLLVL.

This chain uses TRBV28 with TRBJ2-7; tentative D call: TRBD1 (6 bases). V was clipped by 5 bases and J by 5 bases, with 22 bases between them. This CDR3 contains 16 residues. CDR1 MDHEN and CDR2 SYDVKM come from the germline V gene. The CDR3 is CASSPDRPPGFDEQYF. CDR3 sequence (DNA): TGTGCCAGCAGTCCCGACAGGCCTCCGGGGTTTGACGAGCAGTACTTC.

The chain uses TRBV3-1 (or the pseudogene TRBV3-2) and TRBJ1-2, with D maybe TRBD1 (6 bases). Trimming removed 0 bases at V and 4 bases at J, with 12 bases between. The CDR3 is made up of 15 amino acids. Germline V lookup: CDR1 LGHDT, CDR2 YNNKEL (reference sequence). The CDR3 DNA follows: TGTGCCAGCAGCCAAGAGGGGAGAGGGGGCTATGGCTACACCTTC. Its protein product is CASSQEGRGGYGYTF.

The chain carries TRBV6-2 or TRBV6-3 and TRBJ1-5; 9 bases agree with TRBD1. The CDR3 runs to 16 residues. Losses at the gene ends were 5 bases for V and 6 bases for J; bases not matched to a gene: 11. The germline V gene has CDR1 MNHEY and CDR2 SVGEGT. The CDR3 bases are TGTGCCAGCAGTACAACCCGGGGACAGGGTACTCAGCCCCAGCATTTT. This translates into CASSTTRGQGTQPQHF.

V usage is TRBV19 and J usage is TRBJ1-5; TRBD1 matches 9 bases. Germline assignment: CDR1 LNHDA and CDR2 SQIVND (reference sequence). V lost 4 bases to trimming and J lost 0 bases; unmatched junction nucleotides: 7. This CDR3 comprises 17 residues. This chain's CDR3 is CASSRKDRGDSNQPQHF. CDR3 coding DNA: TGTGCCAGTAGTAGAAAGGACAGGGGCGATAGCAATCAGCCCCAGCATTTT.

V gene TRBV21-1 combines with J gene TRBJ2-2; no DNA check was done on the table's D call, TRBD1. TRBV21-1 is shown as a pseudogene. The CDR3 is made up of 13 amino acids. The CDR3 loop is CASRGRKTGELFF. The CDR3 DNA sequence: TGTGCCAGCAGGGGGCGGAAAACCGGGGAGCTGTTTTTT.

The chain links TRBV10-3 to TRBJ2-3; 10 bases fit TRBD2. Losses at the gene ends were 3 bases for V and 5 bases for J; bases not matched to a gene: 5. From germline, CDR1 is ENHRY and CDR2 SYGVKD. The CDR3 contains 15 residues. CDR3 sequence: CAISELAGRLDTQYF. CDR3 in DNA: TGTGCCATCAGTGAACTAGCGGGACGGTTAGATACGCAGTATTTT.

This chain uses TRBV3-1 (or the pseudogene TRBV3-2) with TRBJ1-1, with unresolved D. From germline, CDR1 is LGHDT and CDR2 YNNKEL (reference sequence). This CDR3 is 11 amino acids long. V lost 1 base and J 8 bases, leaving 5 bases between the germline ends. The chain's CDR3 is CASSQVGEAFF. CDR3 DNA sequence: TGTGCCAGCAGCCAAGTCGGGGAAGCTTTCTTT.

This clone was seen a single time. J is TRBJ2-1 and V is TRBV6-1; 11 bases fit TRBD2. Per germline, CDR1 MNHNS and CDR2 SASEGT. The CDR3 runs to 16 residues. The V and J ends lost 3 bases and 2 bases, in that order; junction bases with no gene match: 3. CDR3 coding DNA: TGTGCCAGCAGTGACCTAGCGGGGGGCGCCTACAATGAGCAGTTCTTC. This encodes CASSDLAGGAYNEQFF.

The rearrangement links TRBV6-2 or TRBV6-3 to TRBJ1-2; no firm D call. The germline V gene encodes CDR1 MNHEY and CDR2 SVGEGT. The CDR3 covers 15 residues. Trimming pared 2 bases from V and 1 base from J, leaving 11 bases between. CDR3 in DNA: TGTGCCAGCAGTTACCAGGTACAACTTAACTATGGCTACACCTTC. It specifies CASSYQVQLNYGYTF.

The genes are TRBV6-1 and TRBJ2-3; TRBD1 aligns across 9 bases. V was clipped by 1 base and J by 5 bases; unmatched bases: 7. Looked up from germline, CDR1 is MNHNS and CDR2 is SASEGT. The CDR3 sequence is 16 residues long. CDR3: CASSEVPTGGKDTQYF. CDR3 in DNA: TGTGCCAGCAGTGAAGTCCCGACAGGGGGTAAAGATACGCAGTATTTT.

This chain joins TRBV18 and TRBJ1-5, with 7 bases that match TRBD1. After removal of 2 bases from V and 6 bases from J, the junction contained 1 base not matched to a gene. This CDR3 has 13 amino acids. The germline CDR1 and CDR2 sequences are KGHSH and LQKENI. The CDR3 sequence: CASSPDRAQPQHF. For the CDR3, the DNA is TGTGCCAGCTCACCAGACAGGGCTCAGCCCCAGCATTTT.

This rearrangement joins TRBV10-3 to TRBJ1-1, with a weak D call TRBD1 (5 bases). Germline loops: CDR1 ENHRY, CDR2 SYGVKD. This CDR3 is 13 amino acids long. The V and J ends lost 9 bases and 1 base respectively, with 12 bases between them. The DNA of the CDR3 is TGTGCCATAGGATGGCAGGGGAACACTGAAGCTTTCTTT. Translated: CAIGWQGNTEAFF.

The CDR3 nucleotides read TGCGCCAGCAGCTTAGAGCAGGTCACAGATACGCAGTATTTT. Residues: CASSLEQVTDTQYF. J is TRBJ2-3 and V is TRBV5-1, with D unclear. The CDR3 contains 14 residues. V lost 2 bases and J 2 bases, leaving 9 bases between the germline ends. The germline V gene has CDR1 SGHRS and CDR2 YFSETQ.

The chain employs TRBV6-2 or TRBV6-3 and TRBJ2-5; 8 nucleotides agree with TRBD2. The CDR3 is made up of 16 amino acids. V gave up 7 bases and J gave up 0 bases; unmatched junction bases: 10. The germline V gene has CDR1 MNHEY and CDR2 SVGEGT. The DNA for the CDR3 is TGTGCCAGCATCCCAGTAGGCGGGAGGCACCAAGAGACCCAGTACTTC. Protein: CASIPVGGRHQETQYF.

This sequence joins TRBV11-2 and TRBJ2-7, with D unresolved. The germline V gene has CDR1 SGHAT and CDR2 FQNNGV. Trimming removed 3 bases at V and 3 bases at J, with 3 bases between. There are 11 residues in the CDR3. The CDR3 sequence is CASSFNYEQYF. CDR3 DNA sequence: TGTGCCAGCAGCTTTAACTACGAGCAGTACTTC.

The chain combines TRBV6-1 with TRBJ2-1, with 8 bases fitting TRBD2. J lost 3 bases, V lost 2 bases, and 3 bases had no gene match. Per the germline V gene, CDR1 is MNHNS and CDR2 is SASEGT. This CDR3 is 15 amino acids long. CDR3 in DNA: TGTGCCAGCAGTGAATGGCTAGCGGGCTACAATGAGCAGTTCTTC. This gives the protein CASSEWLAGYNEQFF.

The chain carries TRBV7-2 and TRBJ1-3; 9 bases fit TRBD1. After removal of 6 bases from V and 0 bases from J, the junction contained 6 bases not matched to a gene. The CDR3 extends over 16 amino acids. Germline values: CDR1 SGHTA, CDR2 FQGNSA. The CDR3 protein is CASRPRTGASGNTIYF. DNA for the CDR3: TGTGCCAGCAGGCCAAGGACAGGGGCCTCTGGAAACACCATATATTTT.

The chain uses TRBV11-3 and TRBJ2-1; D uncertain. The CDR3 length is 12 residues. Looked up from germline, CDR1 is SGHNT and CDR2 is YENEEA. Trimming left V 5 bases short and J 9 bases short, with 11 bases between. The DNA for the CDR3 is TGTGCCAGCAGCCTAAGGAGAGGTGAGCAGTTCTTC. It encodes CASSLRRGEQFF.

This rearrangement joins TRBV3-1 (or the pseudogene TRBV3-2) to TRBJ2-2; 7 nucleotides agree with TRBD2. The junction had 11 bases not matched to a gene; V was cut back by 2 bases and J by 2 bases. CDR3 size: 18 residues. CDR1 LGHDT and CDR2 YNNKEL come from the germline V gene (reference sequence). The CDR3 spells CASSQTVSSGLNTGELFF. CDR3 in DNA: TGTGCCAGCAGCCAAACAGTTAGTAGCGGGTTAAACACCGGGGAGCTGTTTTTT.

The rearrangement links TRBV28 to TRBJ2-7; 7 positions agree with TRBD1. V lost 7 bases to trimming and J lost 0 bases; unmatched junction nucleotides: 6. This CDR3 spans 14 amino acids. Per germline, CDR1 MDHEN and CDR2 SYDVKM. CDR3 nucleotides: TGTGCCAGCACCCCGGACAGGACCTCCTACGAGCAGTACTTC. Amino acids: CASTPDRTSYEQYF.

The chain recombines TRBV3-1 (or the pseudogene TRBV3-2) with TRBJ1-1; D gene unclear. Trimming took 5 bases from V and 2 from J, leaving 12 bases between them. The CDR3 has 14 residues. CDR1 is LGHDT and CDR2 is YNNKEL in the germline V gene (reference sequence). The CDR3, as DNA: TGTGCCAGCAGCAAAAGTAGAGTCAACACTGAAGCTTTCTTT. Translated, it gives CASSKSRVNTEAFF.

The gene calls are TRBV5-8 and TRBJ2-5; 10 positions agree with TRBD2. Germline loops: CDR1 SGHTS, CDR2 YDEGEE. Trimming at V came to 2 bases and at J to 4 bases, leaving 8 bases not matched to a gene. The CDR3 extends over 16 amino acids. The CDR3 DNA reads TGTGCCAGCAGCTTAGGTCTAGCGGGAGTAGGAGAGACCCAGTACTTC. Translated, it gives CASSLGLAGVGETQYF.

The chain joins TRBV6-5 to TRBJ2-7, with 8 positions matching TRBD2. J lost 2 bases, V lost 5 bases, and 8 bases had no gene match. The CDR3 loop spans 15 amino acids. Germline CDR1 MNHEY, CDR2 SVGAGI. The CDR3 DNA sequence: TGTGCCAGCAGTCCTGCGGGGGGACCTGCCTACGAGCAGTACTTC. Protein product: CASSPAGGPAYEQYF.

The V gene is TRBV9, the J gene TRBJ2-1, with 7 nucleotides matching TRBD2. The germline gives CDR1 SGDLS, CDR2 YYNGEE. CDR3 size: 15 residues. J gave up 4 bases and V 4 bases, and 8 bases lay outside the gene matches. CDR3 sequence reads: CASSHWWGGYNEQFF. The CDR3 bases are TGTGCCAGCAGCCATTGGTGGGGGGGTTACAATGAGCAGTTCTTC.

The chain has TRBV10-1 and TRBJ2-5; the D is unclear. Trimming shortened V by 2 bases and J by 5 bases, and 9 bases separated the two germline ends. The CDR3 extends over 13 amino acids. CDR1 and CDR2 from the germline V gene are WNHNN and SYGVQD (reference sequence). The CDR3 DNA reads TGCGCCAGCAGTGAGAGGAGTCAGGAGACCCAGTACTTC. It yields the protein CASSERSQETQYF.

The J gene is TRBJ2-3, the V gene TRBV5-5; maybe TRBD1 (6 bases). The CDR3 covers 15 residues. Trimming took off 3 bases at V and 2 bases at J, with 13 bases between the two ends. CDR1 is SGHKS and CDR2 is YYEKEE in the germline V gene (reference sequence). The CDR3 nucleotides read TGTGCCAGCAGCTGGGCAGGGGATCCCACAGATACGCAGTATTTT. Its protein product is CASSWAGDPTDTQYF.

J is TRBJ2-5 and V is TRBV28, with TRBD1 as a possible D gene (5 bases). Germline assignment: CDR1 MDHEN and CDR2 SYDVKM. The CDR3 totals 13 residues. Trimming stripped 6 bases from V and 3 bases from J, with 11 bases between. CDR3 sequence reads: CASSPGQEETQYF. The DNA of the CDR3 is TGTGCCAGCAGCCCCGGACAAGAAGAGACCCAGTACTTC.